These T cell receptor beta chains were read from a single sample in a study of monozygotic twins with inflammatory bowel disease. Using the 5' RACE reads, TCRdb records one entry per CDR3 protein without DNA. The sample has about 300,000 distinct CDR3 sequences; the top ten hold over 5.5%. The sequenced sample consisted of blood. Receptors were obtained from a human donor with ulcerative colitis or Crohn's disease, or a healthy co-twin of an affected twin (not recorded which). Each CDR3 is given with its conserved first and last residue.

>TRBJ2-7|TRBV27
CASSPTGGNPSYEQYF
>TRBJ2-1|TRBV3-1
CASSQDGGLAGEQFF
>TRBJ2-5|TRBV5-1
CASSLGASETQYF
>TRBJ2-7|TRBV6-2/TRBV6-3
CASSSAGTGGFEQYF
>TRBJ2-3|TRBV5-1
CASNFFGGRTTDTQYF
>TRBJ1-2|TRBV12-3/TRBV12-4
CASSPIPKTGGWGVYGYTF
>TRBJ2-7|TRBV5-6
CASSRAGAHSYEQYF
>TRBJ2-5|TRBV28
CASSLQGTQYF
>TRBJ2-7|TRBV20-1
CSARENRPYEQYF
>TRBJ2-1|TRBV7-2
CASSSDGARDNEQFF
>TRBJ2-1|TRBV18
CASLEDRERVEFF
>TRBJ1-2|TRBV2
CASSLTGQGAHGYTF
>TRBJ2-1|TRBV20-1
CSARAAEGYNEQFF
>TRBJ1-5|TRBV6-5
CASTHAGAGPQHF
>TRBJ2-6|TRBV25-1
CASSEGRRSGANVLTF
>TRBJ2-1|TRBV6-5
CASSYSRTGGSVEQFF
>TRBJ2-3|TRBV29-1
CSVAPSGGHTDTQYF
>TRBJ2-1|TRBV7-8
CASTPGLTYNEQFF
>TRBJ2-3|TRBV20-1
CSARPTSWFADTQYF
>TRBJ2-1|TRBV5-4
CASSLVHVPNEQFF
>TRBJ2-3|TRBV6-5
CASSYGGSDTDTQYF
>TRBJ2-2|TRBV29-1
CSVERVLSGELFF
>TRBJ1-3|TRBV20-1
CSARDQARITSGNTIYF
>TRBJ1-4|TRBV4-3
CASSQDRLGYEKLFF
>TRBJ1-3|TRBV6-1
CASRTSGHSGNTIYF
>TRBJ1-5|TRBV20-1
CSARDEGDQPQHF
>TRBJ2-3|TRBV7-9
CASSIRLAGGQDTQYF
>TRBJ2-7|TRBV5-5
CASSLVLESYEQYF
>TRBJ2-7|TRBV27
CASNNAGSSYEQYF
>TRBJ1-5|TRBV11-1
CASSLVAETIFGNQPQHF
>TRBJ2-1|TRBV5-1
CASSLVAYNEQFF
>TRBJ2-7|TRBV19
CASSGRNYEQYF
>TRBJ2-1|TRBV6-5
CASSSFAGVGYNEQFF
>TRBJ2-4|TRBV28
CASRLQGAAKNIQYF
>TRBJ2-7|TRBV5-1
CASSFRQGFYEQYF
>TRBJ2-7|TRBV9
CASSVEAGGYEQYF
>TRBJ1-6|TRBV10-3
CAISESSQNNSPLHF
>TRBJ2-7|TRBV10-3
CAIRTTELLGQYF
>TRBJ2-3|TRBV6-1
CASTYGGSSDTQYF
>TRBJ2-5|TRBV7-2
CASNGGEETQYF
>TRBJ2-7|TRBV5-1
CASSLDRARPHEQYF
>TRBJ2-7|TRBV20-1
CSAQIAGPPYEQYF
>TRBJ2-1|TRBV7-8
CASSLVSKRNEQFF
>TRBJ2-3|TRBV28
CASSFAGPLGTDTQYF
>TRBJ2-1|TRBV20-1
CSASDSGAYNEQFF
>TRBJ2-1|TRBV28
CASSLSPDEQFF
>TRBJ2-1|TRBV18
CASSQDRGDGEQFF
>TRBJ2-1|TRBV9
CASSGGLADYNEQFF
>TRBJ2-1|TRBV6-5
CASSYSMSLAGGPGDEQFF
>TRBJ2-7|TRBV30
CAWSTGTGRSYEQYF
>TRBJ2-1|TRBV20-1
CARDRVNEQFF